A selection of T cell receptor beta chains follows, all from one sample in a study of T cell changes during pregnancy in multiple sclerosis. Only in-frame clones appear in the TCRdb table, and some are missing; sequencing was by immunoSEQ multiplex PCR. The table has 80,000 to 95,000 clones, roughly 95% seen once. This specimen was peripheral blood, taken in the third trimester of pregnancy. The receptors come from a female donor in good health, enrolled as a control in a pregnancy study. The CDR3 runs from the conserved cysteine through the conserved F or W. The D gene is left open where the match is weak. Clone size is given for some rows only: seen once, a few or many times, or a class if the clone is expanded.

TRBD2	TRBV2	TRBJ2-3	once	TGTGCCAGCAGGAGTGGGACTAGCGGCCCACTTGGTACGCAGTATTTT	CASRSGTSGPLGTQYF
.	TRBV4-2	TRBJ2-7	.	TGTGCCAGCAGCCAAGGTTCCGGGGACTCCTACGAGCAGTACTTC	CASSQGSGDSYEQYF
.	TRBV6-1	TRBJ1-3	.	TGTGCCAGCAGTGAATCGGGGGGGCTCGGAAACACCATATATTTT	CASSESGGLGNTIYF
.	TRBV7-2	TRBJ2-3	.	TGTGCCAGCAGCTTTACTTCAGGGGTAGGGAATACGCAGTATTTT	CASSFTSGVGNTQYF
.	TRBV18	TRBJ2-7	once	TGTGCCAGCTCGCCGGAGACAGGTGGTCACTACGAGCAGTACTTC	CASSPETGGHYEQYF
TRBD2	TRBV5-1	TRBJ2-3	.	TGCGCCAGCAGCCTGCTGGGGACTAGCGGGACTGCAGATACGCAGTATTTT	CASSLLGTSGTADTQYF
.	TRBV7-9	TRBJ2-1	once	TGTGCCACCGGGTATCAGGCGGGCAGCTCCTACAATGAGCAGTTCTTC	CATGYQAGSSYNEQFF
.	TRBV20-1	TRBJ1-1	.	TGCAGTGTCGGTGGGAGCAAAGCTTTCTTT	CSVGGSKAFF
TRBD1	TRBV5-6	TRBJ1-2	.	TGTGCCAGCAGACCGACAGGGGCCGGATATAACTATGGCTACACCTTC	CASRPTGAGYNYGYTF
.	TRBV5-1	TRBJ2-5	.	TGCGCCAGCAGCACAGGAACCCAAGAGACCCAGTACTTC	CASSTGTQETQYF
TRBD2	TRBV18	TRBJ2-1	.	TGTGCCAGCTCTCCAAGACTAGCGGGAGTAAACAATGAGCAGTTCTTC	CASSPRLAGVNNEQFF
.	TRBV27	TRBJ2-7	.	TGTGCCAGCAGTTTATCGGCGGATCCTTACGAGCAGTACTTC	CASSLSADPYEQYF
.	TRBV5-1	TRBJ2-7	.	TGCGCCAGCAGCTTGTCTCCCACCAGGGGTTCCTACGAGCAGTACTTC	CASSLSPTRGSYEQYF
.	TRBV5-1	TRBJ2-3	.	TGCGCCAGCAGCTTGGGAACACAGGGCCCCACAGATACGCAGTATTTT	CASSLGTQGPTDTQYF
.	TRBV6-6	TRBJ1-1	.	TGTGCCAGCAGCCCTATACAGAAACTGAACACTGAAGCTTTCTTT	CASSPIQKLNTEAFF
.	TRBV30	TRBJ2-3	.	TGTGCCTGGAGGCCGGGACTTTCCACAGATACGCAGTATTTT	CAWRPGLSTDTQYF
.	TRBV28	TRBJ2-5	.	TGTGCCAGCAACTCGGGTTCGGAGACCCAGTACTTC	CASNSGSETQYF
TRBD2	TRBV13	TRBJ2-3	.	TGTGCCAGCAGCTTAGTTCCTAGCGGGAGAGTAGCAGATACGCAGTATTTT	CASSLVPSGRVADTQYF
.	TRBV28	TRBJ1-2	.	TGTGCCAGCACCCCCGGGGGGCTGAACTATGGCTACACCTTC	CASTPGGLNYGYTF
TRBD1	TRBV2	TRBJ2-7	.	TGTGCCAGCAATGGACAGGGGACCTACGAGCAGTACTTC	CASNGQGTYEQYF
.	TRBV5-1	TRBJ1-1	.	TGCGCCAGCAGTTTACAGCCGAACACTGAAGCTTTCTTT	CASSLQPNTEAFF
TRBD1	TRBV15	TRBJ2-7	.	TGTGCCACCAGCAGAAACCGGGACAGGGACGAGCAGTACTTC	CATSRNRDRDEQYF
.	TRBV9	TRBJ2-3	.	TGTGCCAGCAGCCCAGCGGATACGCAGTATTTT	CASSPADTQYF
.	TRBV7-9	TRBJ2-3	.	TGTGCCAGCAGCTTTTCGAGGTCACAGGCGATGACAGATACGCAGTATTTT	CASSFSRSQAMTDTQYF
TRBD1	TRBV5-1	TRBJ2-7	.	TGCGCCAGCAGCTTGGTAACAGGGGGCGGGAACGAGCAGTACTTC	CASSLVTGGGNEQYF
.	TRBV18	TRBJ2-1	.	TGTGCCAGCTCACCTCCAGGGGGTAGCGGGGATTACAATGAGCAGTTCTTC	CASSPPGGSGDYNEQFF
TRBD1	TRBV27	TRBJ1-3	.	TGTGCCAGCAGTACCCGGACAGGGTCGGGCACCATATATTTT	CASSTRTGSGTIYF
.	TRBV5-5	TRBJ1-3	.	TGTGCCAGCAGTTTCTCCCTCAGCTCTGGAAACACCATATATTTT	CASSFSLSSGNTIYF
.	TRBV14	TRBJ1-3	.	TGTGCCAGCAGCCAAGGAGCGGCCTCTGGAAACACCATATATTTT	CASSQGAASGNTIYF
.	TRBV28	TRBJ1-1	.	TGTGCCAGCAGTTTAAGGGGATTGACTGAAGCTTTCTTT	CASSLRGLTEAFF
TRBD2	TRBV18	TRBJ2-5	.	TGTGCCAGCTCTCTTCGGACTAGCTTAGAGACCCAGTACTTC	CASSLRTSLETQYF
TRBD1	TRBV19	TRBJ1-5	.	TGTGCCAGTAGTACGACCTCCCGGACAGGCTCGATTCAGCCCCAGCATTTT	CASSTTSRTGSIQPQHF
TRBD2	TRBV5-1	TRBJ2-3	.	TGCGCCAGCCGTGACCTTGGGCTAGCGGGGGTTAGACGTTCCACAGATACGCAGTATTTT	CASRDLGLAGVRRSTDTQYF
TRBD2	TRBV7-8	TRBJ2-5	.	TGTGCCAGCAGTCCGGGACTAGCGGGAGGATTACGAGAGACCCAGTACTTC	CASSPGLAGGLRETQYF
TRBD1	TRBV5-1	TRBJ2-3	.	TGCGCCAGCAGCTTTGGACAGGACACAGATACGCAGTATTTT	CASSFGQDTDTQYF
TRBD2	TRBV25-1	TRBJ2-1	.	TGTGCCAGCAGTGATACGGGAGGGGGGGCCCCCTACAATGAGCAGTTCTTC	CASSDTGGGAPYNEQFF
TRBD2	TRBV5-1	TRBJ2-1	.	TGCGCCAGCAGTTCGGGACTAGCGGGAGTGTCCTCCTACAATGAGCAGTTCTTC	CASSSGLAGVSSYNEQFF
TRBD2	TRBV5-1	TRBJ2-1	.	TGCGCCAGCAGCCCGACTAGCGGGAGTTTCGATGAGCAGTTCTTC	CASSPTSGSFDEQFF
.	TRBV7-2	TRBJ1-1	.	TGTGCCAGCAGCTTAGATGCCGTAGGACATCCGAACACTGAAGCTTTCTTT	CASSLDAVGHPNTEAFF
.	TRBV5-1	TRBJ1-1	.	TGCGCCAGCAGCGGGCAGGGAGGAGAGACTGAAGCTTTCTTT	CASSGQGGETEAFF
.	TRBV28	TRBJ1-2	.	TGTGCCAGCAGTTCAATCAGGGGTCCTAACTATGGCTACACCTTC	CASSSIRGPNYGYTF
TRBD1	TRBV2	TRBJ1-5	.	TGTGCCAGTAGACAGGGGTATCAGCCCCAGCATTTT	CASRQGYQPQHF
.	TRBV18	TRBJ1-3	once	TGTGCCAGCTCACCACAGGGGTTCAGCTCTGGAAACACCATATATTTT	CASSPQGFSSGNTIYF
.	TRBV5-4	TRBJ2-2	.	TGTGCCAGCAGCCCTCCTCTTCGCGGATCGAACACCGGGGAGCTGTTTTTT	CASSPPLRGSNTGELFF
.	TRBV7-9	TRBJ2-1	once	TGTGCCAGCAGCTTAGAGGTGGGGCCCAATGAGCAGTTCTTC	CASSLEVGPNEQFF
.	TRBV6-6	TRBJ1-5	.	TGTGCCAGCAGTTACGTGACTAATCAGCCCCAGCATTTT	CASSYVTNQPQHF
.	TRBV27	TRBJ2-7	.	TGTGCCAGCAGTTTACTGGGACTGGAGACCTACGAGCAGTACTTC	CASSLLGLETYEQYF
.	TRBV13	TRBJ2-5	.	TGTGCCAGCAGCCGAGAAAGGGGGACCCAGTACTTC	CASSRERGTQYF
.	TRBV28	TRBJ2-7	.	TGTGCCAGCAGTTTACTTAACTACGAGCAGTACTTC	CASSLLNYEQYF
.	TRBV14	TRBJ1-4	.	TGTGCCAGCAGCCCCAGGGCCTTTAATGAAAAACTGTTTTTT	CASSPRAFNEKLFF
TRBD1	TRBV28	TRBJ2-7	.	TGTGCCAGCAGTACCTACAGGGGACCGAGCTCCTACGAGCAGTACTTC	CASSTYRGPSSYEQYF
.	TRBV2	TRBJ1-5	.	TGTGCCAGCAGTGAAAGGTGGGCCGAGCCCCAGCATTTT	CASSERWAEPQHF